The present T cell receptor beta chain was sequenced within a study of STAT5B mutations in CD4+ large granular lymphocyte leukemia. V was cut by 0 bases and J by 8 bases, with 8 bases left in between. Germline-derived CDR1 and CDR2 are SGHRS and YFSETQ. The CDR3 runs 13 residues. Data came from immunoSEQ multiplex PCR; TCRdb stores just in-frame clones and leaves some out. The repertoire holds around 33,000 clones, with about 87% as singletons. This chain joins TRBV5-1 and TRBJ1-4; D remains ambiguous. Sequencing was done on a sample of CD4+ T cells from blood buffy coats. The clonotype was recovered from a human donor in good health. CDR3 nucleotides: TGCGCCAGCAGCTTGGACCTGGGGGAAAAACTGTTTTTT. Translating gives CASSLDLGEKLFF.